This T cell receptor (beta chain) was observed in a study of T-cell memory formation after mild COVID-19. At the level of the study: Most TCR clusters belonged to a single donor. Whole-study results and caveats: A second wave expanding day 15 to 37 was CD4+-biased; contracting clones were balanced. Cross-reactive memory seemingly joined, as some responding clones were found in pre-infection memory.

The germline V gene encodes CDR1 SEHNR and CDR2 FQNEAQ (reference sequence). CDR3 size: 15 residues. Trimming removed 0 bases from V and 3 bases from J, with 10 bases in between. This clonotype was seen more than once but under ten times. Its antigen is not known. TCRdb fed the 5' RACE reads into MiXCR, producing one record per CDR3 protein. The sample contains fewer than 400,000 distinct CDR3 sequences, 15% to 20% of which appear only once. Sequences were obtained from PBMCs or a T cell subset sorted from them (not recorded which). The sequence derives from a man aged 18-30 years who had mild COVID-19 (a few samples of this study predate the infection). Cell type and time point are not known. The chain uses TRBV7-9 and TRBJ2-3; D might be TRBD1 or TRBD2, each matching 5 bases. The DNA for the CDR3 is TGTGCCAGCAGCTTAGCGGGGCCGGGAACAGATACGCAGTATTTT. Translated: CASSLAGPGTDTQYF.